These 27 T cell receptor beta chains came from one sample sequenced in a study of T cell repertoires in cytomegalovirus infection. No cognate antigen is known for these TCRs. TCRdb re-called the reads with MiXCR, one entry per CDR3 protein. The data contain under 850,000 distinct CDR3 sequences, about 33% of them singletons. Sequencing used cultured PBMCs, obtained from culture after CMV antigen stimulation. The receptors were sampled from a human donor in good health (CMV status not recorded). Some clones in this sample may be carry-over from other donors' samples.

The CDR3 DNA reads TGCAGTGCTAGAGGCGGACTAGCGGGAGGTGATACGCAGTATTTT. Translated: CSARGGLAGGDTQYF. The V gene is TRBV20-1, the J gene TRBJ2-3; 14 bases match TRBD2. Germline values: CDR1 DFQATT, CDR2 SNEGSKA (reference sequence). The length of the CDR3 is 15 residues. The V segment lost 1 base and the J segment 6 bases; nucleotides outside the gene matches: 3.

This clonotype appeared a few times. This chain connects TRBV4-1 to TRBJ2-5; D might be TRBD1 or TRBD2, each matching 7 bases. The CDR3 length is 18 residues. Trimming shortened V by 1 base and J by 0 bases, and 18 bases separated the two germline ends. Germline loops: CDR1 MGHRA, CDR2 YSYEKL. CDR3 loop: CASSQAVGGGGYQETQYF. The CDR3 DNA follows: TGCGCCAGCAGCCAAGCGGTGGGAGGGGGCGGGTACCAAGAGACCCAGTACTTC.

This chain links TRBV19 with TRBJ2-7, with 9 bases lining up with TRBD2. Germline CDR1 is LNHDA and CDR2 is SQIVND (reference sequence). The CDR3 spans 16 residues. Trimming took 3 bases from V and 3 from J; bases not matched to a gene: 9. This CDR3 is CASSIRGGRAVYEQYF. The CDR3 nucleotides are TGTGCCAGTAGTATTCGTGGCGGGAGGGCCGTCTACGAGCAGTACTTC.

This clonotype showed up just a few times. This chain connects TRBV6-1 to TRBJ2-2; 8 nucleotides align to TRBD1. CDR3 length: 14 amino acids. Losses at the gene ends were 10 bases for V and 1 base for J; bases not matched to a gene: 5. Germline CDR1 reads MNHNS; CDR2 reads SASEGT. The CDR3: CAILGTGNTGELFF. The CDR3, as DNA: TGTGCCATCCTCGGGACAGGGAACACCGGGGAGCTGTTTTTT.

This clonotype came up many times. V is TRBV7-7 and J is TRBJ2-5; 7 bases align to TRBD1. The J segment lost 4 bases and the V segment lost 5 bases, leaving 7 bases of the junction unmatched. Germline CDR1 and CDR2: SSHAT and FNYEAQ (reference sequence). CDR3 length: 14 residues. The CDR3 nucleotides read TGTGCCAGCAGCACCGGACAGGCGGGAGAGACCCAGTACTTC. Translating gives CASSTGQAGETQYF. The whole variable domain, remainder taken from reference TRBV7-7 and TRBJ2-5, is GAGVSQSPRYKVTKRGQDVTLRCDPISSHATLYWYQQALGQGPEFLTYFNYEAQPDKSGLPSDRFSAERPEGSISTLTIQRTEQRDSAMYRCASSTGQAGETQYFGPGTRLLVL.

A word on this clonotype: The junction departs from germline at one end; a sequencing error may be responsible. This sequence joins TRBV7-6 and TRBJ1-4, with TRBD1 as a possible D gene (6 bases). Per germline, CDR1 SGHVS and CDR2 FNYEAQ. This CDR3 is built from 15 residues. CDR3 nucleotides: TGTGCCAGCATCTTAGAGGGGGGTTATAGAGAAAAACTGTTTTTT. It yields the protein CASILEGGYREKLFF.

This clonotype occurred a few times. The chain links TRBV20-1 to TRBJ2-3, with 11 positions matching TRBD2. V lost 5 bases to trimming and J lost 1 base; unmatched junction nucleotides: 5. Germline CDR1 is DFQATT and CDR2 is SNEGSKA (reference sequence). The CDR3 sequence is 15 residues long. CDR3 coding DNA: TGCAGTGCTGCTGGACTAGCGGGCCGCACAGATACGCAGTATTTT. Amino acids: CSAAGLAGRTDTQYF.

Ten or more counts support this clonotype. This CDR3 is CASSLVRGSSTDTQYF. The CDR3 nucleotides read TGTGCCAGCAGCTTAGTACGCGGTTCTAGCACAGATACGCAGTATTTT. The rearrangement uses TRBV7-2 and TRBJ2-3; D not certain. With 1 base removed from V and 0 bases from J, the gap between germline ends came to 11 bases. Germline V gene data show CDR1 as SGHTA and CDR2 as FQGNSA. The CDR3 length is 16 residues.

The rearrangement uses TRBV10-3 and TRBJ2-1; D may be TRBD2 (6 bases). Between the trimmed V and J ends, which lost 8 bases and 2 bases, there was a span of 13 bases. The germline gives CDR1 ENHRY, CDR2 SYGVKD. CDR3 length: 14 amino acids. The CDR3 region is CAIGPAGTYNEQFF. DNA for the CDR3: TGTGCCATCGGTCCGGCGGGAACCTACAATGAGCAGTTCTTC.

This clonotype has just a few counts. The chain uses TRBV7-2 and TRBJ2-3, with 9 bases matching TRBD2. The CDR3 length is 20 residues. V lost 5 bases and J lost 2; bases outside the gene matches: 20. Germline lookup yields CDR1 SGHTA and CDR2 FQGNSA. CDR3 coding DNA: TGTGCCAGCAGCCTTAGGCCCACCTCTACGGGACTAGCCTTCACAGATACGCAGTATTTT. Protein product: CASSLRPTSTGLAFTDTQYF.

This clonotype has at least ten counts. The genes are TRBV4-1 and TRBJ2-5; D is ambiguous. The CDR3 length is 14 residues. V lost 0 bases and J 4 bases, leaving 9 bases between the germline ends. Germline values: CDR1 MGHRA, CDR2 YSYEKL. The CDR3 DNA reads TGCGCCAGCAGCCAAGATTCCAACAGAGAGACCCAGTACTTC. It encodes CASSQDSNRETQYF.

The chain couples TRBV5-6 to TRBJ1-1, with D possibly being TRBD1 (6 bases). Trimming stripped 0 bases from V and 7 bases from J, with 13 bases between. The CDR3 totals 14 residues. Germline-derived CDR1 and CDR2 are SGHDT and YYEEEE. CDR3 in DNA: TGTGCCAGCAGCTTGGGAATAAACAGGGATGAAGCTTTCTTT. This sequence encodes CASSLGINRDEAFF.

This clonotype was counted many times. V gene TRBV7-6 combines with J gene TRBJ2-7; the D call may be TRBD1 or TRBD2 (5 bases each). CDR1 is SGHVS, CDR2 FNYEAQ, per germline. The V end was cut by 0 bases, the J end by 0 bases, with 12 bases between. The CDR3 extends over 16 amino acids. The CDR3 DNA is TGTGCCAGCAGCTTAGCCCGGGACCTCGACTCCTACGAGCAGTACTTC. This gives the protein CASSLARDLDSYEQYF.

Only a few counts were recorded for this clonotype. The junction departs from the called germline gene at one end, perhaps through a read error. V usage is TRBV7-9 and J usage is TRBJ1-6; 8 bases are a match to TRBD1. Per the germline V gene, CDR1 is SEHNR and CDR2 is FQNEAQ (reference sequence). The CDR3 has 18 amino acids. CDR3 region: CASSLGTGPPNDNSPLHF. The CDR3, as DNA: TGTGCCAGCAGTTTAGGGACAGGCCCGCCAAACGATAATTCACCCCTCCACTTT.

The chain carries TRBV28 and TRBJ2-6, with a weak D call TRBD1 (5 bases). Trimming pared 1 base from V and 0 bases from J, leaving 16 bases between. Germline lookup yields CDR1 MDHEN and CDR2 SYDVKM. This CDR3 is 19 amino acids long. This chain's CDR3 is CASSLSGIGQHSGANVLTF. CDR3 bases: TGTGCCAGCAGTTTATCAGGGATTGGACAACACTCTGGGGCCAACGTCCTGACTTTC. Filled out from reference TRBV28 and TRBJ2-6, the complete variable domain reads DVKVTQSSRYLVKRTGEKVFLECVQDMDHENMFWYRQDPGLGLRLIYFSYDVKMKEKGDIPEGYSVSREKKERFSLILESASTNQTSMYLCASSLSGIGQHSGANVLTFGAGSRLTVL.

The chain couples TRBV2 to TRBJ2-4; 7 bases fit TRBD1. The ends lost 1 base at V and 0 bases at J; junction bases unmatched: 3. The CDR3 length is 16 residues. The germline gives CDR1 SNHLY, CDR2 FYNNEI. CDR3 sequence reads: CASSEGDRIAKNIQYF. CDR3 nucleotide sequence: TGTGCCAGCAGTGAAGGGGACAGAATAGCCAAAAACATTCAGTACTTC.

This clonotype was counted between two and nine times. The chain combines TRBV11-2 with TRBJ1-3; D is ambiguous. This CDR3 has 16 residues. V lost 0 bases, J lost 4 bases, and 13 bases lay in between. Germline CDR1 SGHAT, CDR2 FQNNGV. The CDR3 is CASSLEREPGGNTIYF. The CDR3 coding sequence is TGTGCCAGCAGCTTAGAGCGGGAACCGGGGGGAAACACCATATATTTT.

This clonotype was seen only a few times. The J gene is TRBJ2-7, the V gene TRBV20-1; TRBD2 might be the D (6 bases). The germline CDR1 and CDR2 sequences are DFQATT and SNEGSKA (reference sequence). V lost 1 base, J lost 10 bases, and 14 bases lay in between. The CDR3 has 12 amino acids. CDR3 sequence reads: CSARVGGWEQYF. Here the CDR3 DNA reads TGCAGTGCTAGAGTCGGGGGTTGGGAACAGTACTTC.

The genes are TRBV5-5 and TRBJ1-2; weak D call: TRBD1 (6 bases). V lost 0 bases and J 4 bases, leaving 13 bases between the germline ends. The CDR3 contains 15 residues. Germline V gene lookup returns CDR1 SGHKS and CDR2 YYEKEE (reference sequence). The DNA for the CDR3 is TGTGCCAGCAGCTTGGGCAGGGGTTCCAGCTATGGCTACACCTTC. As protein: CASSLGRGSSYGYTF.

V is TRBV7-2 and J is TRBJ2-7, with D uncertain. V lost 5 bases and J 0 bases, leaving 11 bases between the germline ends. The germline V gene has CDR1 SGHTA and CDR2 FQGNSA. There are 14 residues in the CDR3. The CDR3 nucleotides read TGTGCCAGCAGCCCGGCACGAGCCTCCTACGAGCAGTACTTC. It codes for CASSPARASYEQYF.

CDR3 DNA: TGCGCCAGCAAGCAGGGGACCCACGAGCAGTACTTC. It yields the protein CASKQGTHEQYF. V and J are TRBV5-1 and TRBJ2-7; D may be TRBD1 (6 bases). Trimming stripped 6 bases from V and 5 bases from J, with 12 bases between. Germline V lookup: CDR1 SGHRS, CDR2 YFSETQ. The CDR3 covers 12 residues.

This clonotype showed up just a few times. The V and J genes are TRBV7-6 and TRBJ2-1, with 8 positions matching TRBD2. V dropped 4 bases and J dropped 9; count of bases not matched to a gene: 17. Germline CDR1 is SGHVS and CDR2 is FNYEAQ. The CDR3 covers 17 residues. CDR3 in amino acids: CASSSRFPGLVAGEQFF. In nucleotides, the CDR3 is TGTGCCAGCAGCTCGCGCTTTCCGGGACTAGTTGCGGGTGAGCAGTTCTTC.

At least ten counts were recorded for this clonotype. The V call is TRBV7-2, the J call TRBJ2-1, with no clear D. Germline CDR1 SGHTA, CDR2 FQGNSA. The CDR3 has 16 amino acids. V was cut by 0 bases and J by 2 bases, with 11 bases left in between. CDR3 sequence reads: CASSLARPAPYNEQFF. For the CDR3, the DNA is TGTGCCAGCAGCTTAGCGCGGCCGGCCCCCTACAATGAGCAGTTCTTC.

This clonotype has a handful of counts. This chain uses TRBV29-1 with TRBJ1-2; the match to TRBD1 covers 8 bases. The CDR3 is made up of 15 amino acids. The J segment lost 7 bases and the V segment lost 3 bases, leaving 13 bases of the junction unmatched. Germline V gene data show CDR1 as SQVTM and CDR2 as ANQGSEA. In DNA, the CDR3 is TGCAGCGTTGAGAAGAATAAATCAGGGGGCTCTGGCTACACCTTC. Residues: CSVEKNKSGGSGYTF.

The chain joins TRBV28 to TRBJ2-5; D remains ambiguous. The germline CDR1 and CDR2 sequences are MDHEN and SYDVKM. The V end lost 3 bases, the J end lost 7 bases, and 15 bases lay between the germline ends. This CDR3 has 14 residues. The CDR3 bases are TGTGCCAGCAGTTTGGTAGGTGCCGTGGGGACCCAGTACTTC. It yields the protein CASSLVGAVGTQYF.

In its sample, this clonotype was seen a few times. This sequence joins TRBV12-5 and TRBJ2-5; unclear D gene. Trimming pared 7 bases from V and 4 bases from J, leaving 16 bases between. This CDR3 is 14 amino acids long. Germline loops: CDR1 LGHNT, CDR2 FRNRAP. In DNA form, the CDR3 reads TGTGCTAGTGCCGTTAGGGTTTTGGGAGAGACCCAGTACTTC. Translated, it gives CASAVRVLGETQYF.

The CDR3 sequence: CASSRRPGAFDTQYF. The CDR3 DNA reads as TGTGCCAGCAGCCGCCGGCCAGGTGCGTTCGATACGCAGTATTTT. V and J are TRBV5-4 and TRBJ2-3; no firm D call. This CDR3 contains 15 residues. Trimming pared 4 bases from V and 6 bases from J, leaving 18 bases between. Germline V gene data show CDR1 as SGHNT and CDR2 as YYREEE (reference sequence).